This is a list of T cell receptor beta chains from one sample in a study of T cells in Graves' hyperthyroidism and ophthalmopathy. From the multiplex PCR reads, TCRdb called clonotypes with MiXCR, one entry per CDR3 protein. The table shows hundreds of thousands of distinct CDR3 sequences, with approximately 40% occurring only once. Input material: blood. The receptors stem from a young man with Graves' hyperthyroidism. Both conserved end residues are part of each CDR3. The D gene is left open where the match is weak. Not every row has a clone size; where given, it reads once, few, many or a size class.

CDR3: CASSTGTGRDEQYF
DNA: TGTGCCAGCAGCACCGGGACAGGGAGGGACGAGCAGTACTTC
D: TRBD1
size: -
length: 14
J: TRBJ2-7
V: TRBV9

CDR3: CASSQDPMGGEQYF
DNA: TGTGCCAGCAGCCAAGATCCAATGGGAGGCGAGCAGTACTTC
D: -
size: few
length: 14
J: TRBJ2-7
V: TRBV14

CDR3: CASRLAGAKETQYF
DNA: TGTGCCAGCAGACTAGCGGGGGCCAAAGAGACCCAGTACTTC
D: TRBD2
size: -
length: 14
J: TRBJ2-5
V: TRBV6-1

CDR3: CATSRDTGSPLHF
DNA: TGTGCCACCAGCAGGGACACCGGGTCACCCCTCCACTTT
D: -
size: many
length: 13
J: TRBJ1-6
V: TRBV15

CDR3: CASSSLVGEAFF
DNA: TGTGCCAGCAGCTCCCTCGTAGGGGAGGCTTTCTTT
D: -
size: -
length: 12
J: TRBJ1-1
V: TRBV7-2

CDR3: CASSHRAMGWETQYF
DNA: TGTGCCAGCAGCCACCGAGCCATGGGGTGGGAGACCCAGTACTTC
D: -
size: many
length: 15
J: TRBJ2-5
V: TRBV7-9

CDR3: CASGTELISGANVLTF
DNA: TGCGCCAGCGGGACAGAGTTAATCTCTGGGGCCAACGTCCTGACTTTC
D: TRBD1
size: -
length: 16
J: TRBJ2-6
V: TRBV10-2

CDR3: CASSLGYRVGSDTEAFF
DNA: TGTGCCAGCAGCTTGGGGTACAGGGTAGGGTCGGACACTGAAGCTTTCTTT
D: -
size: -
length: 17
J: TRBJ1-1
V: TRBV5-5

CDR3: CASSLFTGQGARKTQYF
DNA: TGTGCCAGCAGCTTATTTACGGGACAGGGGGCGAGGAAGACCCAGTACTTC
D: TRBD1
size: many
length: 17
J: TRBJ2-5
V: TRBV7-9

CDR3: CAIRFADTQYF
DNA: TGTGCCATCAGGTTCGCAGATACGCAGTATTTT
D: -
size: -
length: 11
J: TRBJ2-3
V: TRBV10-3

CDR3: CASSYRPEGAYEQYF
DNA: TGTGCCAGCAGTTACCGACCCGAGGGGGCCTACGAGCAGTACTTC
D: -
size: few
length: 15
J: TRBJ2-7
V: TRBV6-5

CDR3: CASSARTGTGGHNSPLHF
DNA: TGTGCCAGCAGCGCCCGCACCGGGACAGGGGGGCATAATTCACCCCTCCACTTT
D: TRBD1
size: -
length: 18
J: TRBJ1-6
V: TRBV2

CDR3: CASSQSTGGGGNQPQHF
DNA: TGTGCCAGCAGTCAGTCCACAGGGGGTGGGGGCAATCAGCCCCAGCATTTT
D: TRBD1
size: -
length: 17
J: TRBJ1-5
V: TRBV10-3

CDR3: CASRPKTGVNTEAFF
DNA: TGTGCCAGCAGACCAAAGACAGGCGTGAACACTGAAGCTTTCTTT
D: -
size: few
length: 15
J: TRBJ1-1
V: TRBV12-3/TRBV12-4

CDR3: CASLQGSEAFF
DNA: TGTGCCAGCTTACAGGGGTCTGAAGCTTTCTTT
D: TRBD1
size: few
length: 11
J: TRBJ1-1
V: TRBV12-3/TRBV12-4

CDR3: CAISGAGGSYEQYF
DNA: TGTGCCATCAGTGGAGCAGGGGGCTCCTACGAGCAGTACTTC
D: TRBD1
size: many
length: 14
J: TRBJ2-7
V: TRBV10-3

CDR3: CASSLWAGSSYNSPLHF
DNA: TGTGCCAGCAGCTTATGGGCAGGGAGCTCCTATAATTCACCCCTCCACTTT
D: -
size: once
length: 17
J: TRBJ1-6
V: TRBV7-8

CDR3: CASSFSARGSEAFF
DNA: TGTGCCAGCAGTTTCTCGGCGAGGGGTTCTGAAGCTTTCTTT
D: -
size: -
length: 14
J: TRBJ1-1
V: TRBV12-3/TRBV12-4

CDR3: CASSLPGGQGRQKLFF
DNA: TGTGCCAGCAGCCTTCCGGGGGGACAGGGAAGGCAAAAACTGTTTTTT
D: TRBD1
size: -
length: 16
J: TRBJ1-4
V: TRBV14

CDR3: CASSYAPEGTEAFF
DNA: TGTGCCAGCAGTTACGCCCCCGAGGGGACTGAAGCTTTCTTT
D: -
size: -
length: 14
J: TRBJ1-1
V: TRBV6-5

CDR3: CATSDPRISTDTQYF
DNA: TGTGCCACCAGTGACCCTCGGATAAGCACAGATACGCAGTATTTT
D: -
size: -
length: 15
J: TRBJ2-3
V: TRBV24-1

CDR3: CSARVTTSEGRETQYF
DNA: TGCAGTGCTAGGGTGACAACTAGCGAGGGACGTGAGACCCAGTACTTC
D: TRBD2
size: -
length: 16
J: TRBJ2-5
V: TRBV20-1

CDR3: CASSLGQGKGYEQYF
DNA: TGTGCCAGCAGCTTAGGACAGGGAAAAGGCTACGAGCAGTACTTC
D: TRBD1
size: many
length: 15
J: TRBJ2-7
V: TRBV7-3

CDR3: CASSVGVGSGDEQYF
DNA: TGTGCCAGCAGCGTTGGGGTGGGAAGCGGGGACGAGCAGTACTTC
D: TRBD2
size: few
length: 15
J: TRBJ2-7
V: TRBV9

CDR3: CATSKGGATGELFF
DNA: TGTGCCACCAGTAAAGGGGGAGCCACCGGGGAGCTGTTTTTT
D: -
size: many
length: 14
J: TRBJ2-2
V: TRBV24-1

CDR3: CSADQGMVAEAFF
DNA: TGCAGTGCGGATCAGGGAATGGTCGCTGAAGCTTTCTTT
D: -
size: few
length: 13
J: TRBJ1-1
V: TRBV20-1

CDR3: CSGGGNEKLFF
DNA: TGCAGCGGTGGGGGAAATGAAAAACTGTTTTTT
D: -
size: many
length: 11
J: TRBJ1-4
V: TRBV29-1

CDR3: CASSLNSKGGELFF
DNA: TGTGCCAGCAGCTTGAACTCTAAGGGCGGGGAGCTGTTTTTT
D: -
size: -
length: 14
J: TRBJ2-2
V: TRBV11-3

CDR3: CASQAAGAADTQYF
DNA: TGTGCCAGCCAGGCAGCGGGAGCAGCAGATACGCAGTATTTT
D: TRBD2
size: -
length: 14
J: TRBJ2-3
V: TRBV7-8

CDR3: CASSQAGDVGETQYF
DNA: TGCGCCAGCAGCCAAGCCGGGGACGTGGGAGAGACCCAGTACTTC
D: -
size: many
length: 15
J: TRBJ2-5
V: TRBV4-1

CDR3: CASSPPGAGGSYEQYF
DNA: TGTGCCAGCTCACCCCCTGGGGCAGGTGGCTCCTACGAGCAGTACTTC
D: -
size: -
length: 16
J: TRBJ2-7
V: TRBV9

CDR3: CASSIGAISGNTIYF
DNA: TGTGCCAGCAGCATCGGGGCTATCTCTGGAAACACCATATATTTT
D: -
size: many
length: 15
J: TRBJ1-3
V: TRBV7-8

CDR3: CASNGQPQETQYF
DNA: TGTGCCAGCAACGGACAGCCCCAAGAGACCCAGTACTTC
D: -
size: few
length: 13
J: TRBJ2-5
V: TRBV12-3/TRBV12-4

CDR3: CASGGGGGETYEQYF
DNA: TGTGCCAGCGGTGGCGGGGGCGGGGAGACCTACGAGCAGTACTTC
D: -
size: -
length: 15
J: TRBJ2-7
V: TRBV7-9

CDR3: CASSRPKGLGEKLFF
DNA: TGTGCCAGCAGCCGACCGAAGGGGCTAGGTGAAAAACTGTTTTTT
D: -
size: few
length: 15
J: TRBJ1-4
V: TRBV7-2

CDR3: CASSLGTGSAFF
DNA: TGTGCCAGCAGCCTGGGGACGGGGTCAGCTTTCTTT
D: -
size: -
length: 12
J: TRBJ1-1
V: TRBV5-4

CDR3: CSARDVQAHGELFF
DNA: TGCAGTGCTAGAGATGTCCAAGCGCACGGGGAGCTGTTTTTT
D: -
size: few
length: 14
J: TRBJ2-2
V: TRBV20-1

CDR3: CASSYGTTYGANVLTF
DNA: TGTGCCAGCAGCTACGGGACAACCTATGGGGCCAACGTCCTGACTTTC
D: -
size: -
length: 16
J: TRBJ2-6
V: TRBV7-8

CDR3: CASSFYYGYTF
DNA: TGTGCCAGCAGCTTTTATTATGGCTACACCTTC
D: -
size: -
length: 11
J: TRBJ1-2
V: TRBV11-2

CDR3: CASSLNPGPQETQYF
DNA: TGTGCCAGCAGCCTCAACCCGGGCCCTCAAGAGACCCAGTACTTC
D: -
size: few
length: 15
J: TRBJ2-5
V: TRBV7-3

CDR3: CASSSGQEGNQPQHF
DNA: TGTGCCAGCAGTTCGGGACAGGAGGGAAATCAGCCCCAGCATTTT
D: TRBD1
size: -
length: 15
J: TRBJ1-5
V: TRBV12-3/TRBV12-4

CDR3: CATCKASNTEAFF
DNA: TGTGCCACCTGCAAGGCCTCCAACACTGAAGCTTTCTTT
D: -
size: many
length: 13
J: TRBJ1-1
V: TRBV2

CDR3: CASSLSGEDEQYF
DNA: TGTGCCAGCAGTTTATCAGGGGAGGATGAGCAGTACTTC
D: -
size: -
length: 13
J: TRBJ2-7
V: TRBV12-3/TRBV12-4

CDR3: CASSESFRTNLQRGEKLFF
DNA: TGCGCCAGCAGTGAGTCGTTCAGAACGAATCTACAGCGGGGTGAAAAACTGTTTTTT
D: -
size: few
length: 19
J: TRBJ1-4
V: TRBV10-1